These 28 T cell receptor beta chains share one sample of origin, sequenced in a study of T-cell reconstitution after alpha-beta-depleted transplantation in children. Unique molecular identifiers were used in preparing the TCRbeta library. MiXCR, run by TCRdb on the PCR reads, gives a single entry per CDR3 protein. The sample gives about 610,000 distinct CDR3 sequences, 27% of which show up once; about 35% is in the top ten. The sample in question was PBMCs, obtained before TCRalphabeta/CD19-depleted stem cell transplant. The receptor set was obtained from a boy under two years old with Wiskott-Aldrich syndrome, due to receive a stem cell transplant.

This chain joins TRBV20-1 and TRBJ1-1, with D uncertain. Trimming stripped 1 base from V and 6 bases from J, with 6 bases between. CDR1 is DFQATT and CDR2 is SNEGSKA in the germline V gene (reference sequence). The CDR3 consists of 11 residues. The CDR3 spells CSARGRPEAFF. The CDR3 coding sequence is TGCAGTGCTAGAGGTAGGCCTGAAGCTTTCTTT.

The V and J genes are TRBV27 and TRBJ2-7; no reliable D call. V shed 5 bases and J shed 3 bases, with 14 bases lying between them. The CDR3 consists of 14 residues. CDR1 and CDR2 (germline): MNHEY, SMNVEV (reference sequence). The CDR3 coding sequence is TGTGCCAGCAGTAGAAAACCAAAGAGCTACGAGCAGTACTTC. It encodes CASSRKPKSYEQYF.

This clonotype turned up a few times. The V and J genes are TRBV5-1 and TRBJ2-3; TRBD2 agrees at 9 bases. The CDR3 sequence is 16 residues long. The V gene's germline CDR1 is SGHRS and CDR2 YFSETQ. The J segment lost 0 bases and the V segment lost 1 base, leaving 3 bases of the junction unmatched. CDR3 bases: TGCGCCAGCAGCTTGTACAGCGGGAGGAGCACAGATACGCAGTATTTT. It encodes CASSLYSGRSTDTQYF.

The V gene is TRBV7-2, the J gene TRBJ2-1; the match to TRBD2 covers 10 bases. The CDR3 has 16 amino acids. The germline CDR1 and CDR2 sequences are SGHTA and FQGNSA. The trim removed 2 bases at V and 3 bases at J, leaving 4 bases unmatched. CDR3 nucleotide sequence: TGTGCCAGCAGCTTATGGGCTAGCGGGAGCTACAATGAGCAGTTCTTC. Amino acid sequence: CASSLWASGSYNEQFF. Full variable domain (missing parts from reference TRBV7-2 and TRBJ2-1): GAGVSQSPSNKVTEKGKDVELRCDPISGHTALYWYRQSLGQGLEFLIYFQGNSAPDKSGLPSDRFSAERTGGSVSTLTIQRTQQEDSAVYLCASSLWASGSYNEQFFGPGTRLTVL.

V usage is TRBV6-2 or TRBV6-3 and J usage is TRBJ1-6; 11 nucleotides line up with TRBD1. The CDR3 loop spans 20 amino acids. Germline values: CDR1 MNHEY, CDR2 SVGEGT. V was clipped by 4 bases and J by 0 bases; unmatched bases: 11. The CDR3 DNA reads as TGTGCCAGCAGTTGGAAACCGGGACAGGGGGTGAGCTCCTATAATTCACCCCTCCACTTT. It yields the protein CASSWKPGQGVSSYNSPLHF.

This clonotype appeared a few times. This rearrangement joins TRBV12-3 or TRBV12-4 to TRBJ2-1; 11 positions match TRBD2. This CDR3 comprises 15 residues. V trimming: 5 bases; J trimming: 7 bases; junction bases outside the gene matches: 7. Here the CDR3 DNA reads TGTGCCAGCAGTCCCTGGACTAGCGGGTCTAATGAGCAGTTCTTC. It specifies CASSPWTSGSNEQFF.

The rearrangement joins TRBV5-1 to TRBJ2-1, with D unresolved. Per germline, CDR1 SGHRS and CDR2 YFSETQ. V lost 4 bases and J 9 bases, leaving 11 bases between the germline ends. This CDR3 has 12 amino acids. CDR3 sequence reads: CASSPPGPEQFF. In DNA form, the CDR3 reads TGCGCCAGCAGCCCCCCGGGCCCTGAGCAGTTCTTC.

CDR3 DNA sequence: TGTGCCAGCAGTTACTATCTTAGCGGGAATGAAGAGACCCAGTACTTC. This gives the protein CASSYYLSGNEETQYF. V and J are TRBV6-2 or TRBV6-3 and TRBJ2-5; 8 bases are shared with TRBD2. V gave up 1 base and J gave up 3 bases; unmatched junction bases: 7. The V gene's germline CDR1 is MNHEY and CDR2 SVGEGT. The CDR3 spans 16 residues.

The gene calls are TRBV18 and TRBJ2-7, with D possibly being TRBD1 (6 bases). From germline, CDR1 is KGHSH and CDR2 LQKENI. The V end was cut by 3 bases, the J end by 5 bases, with 14 bases between. This CDR3 is built from 14 residues. CDR3 region: CASSPPLGAHEQYF. DNA for the CDR3: TGTGCCAGCTCACCCCCCCTGGGGGCCCACGAGCAGTACTTC.

The V and J genes are TRBV6-5 and TRBJ2-2; maybe TRBD1 (6 bases). This CDR3 is built from 16 residues. CDR1 is MNHEY, CDR2 SVGAGI, per germline. V was pared by 4 bases and J by 1 base, with 13 bases between. The CDR3 bases are TGTGCCAGCAGTTTCAACTCACAGGGGAACACCGGGGAGCTGTTTTTT. It encodes CASSFNSQGNTGELFF.

The rearrangement uses TRBV12-3 or TRBV12-4 and TRBJ1-1, with no clear D. Between the trimmed V and J ends, which lost 5 bases and 0 bases, there was a span of 13 bases. The CDR3 totals 15 residues. The CDR3 sequence is CASSVARLMNTEAFF. The CDR3, as DNA: TGTGCCAGCAGTGTGGCCCGGTTAATGAACACTGAAGCTTTCTTT.

The table lists this clonotype with a few counts. The chain couples TRBV12-3 or TRBV12-4 to TRBJ2-1; D may be TRBD1 (6 bases). This CDR3 has 14 residues. V was shortened by 5 bases and J by 7 bases, with 15 bases between the two germline ends. DNA of the CDR3: TGTGCCAGCAGTCTGGGGGCTTTAGCTAATGAGCAGTTCTTC. Translation: CASSLGALANEQFF.

V is TRBV7-2 and J is TRBJ2-2; D unresolved. The germline gives CDR1 SGHTA, CDR2 FQGNSA. The CDR3 spans 14 residues. The V end lost 2 bases, the J end lost 4 bases, and 8 bases lay between the germline ends. The CDR3 nucleotides are TGTGCCAGCAGCTTATTACAGACCACCGGGGAGCTGTTTTTT. Encoded protein: CASSLLQTTGELFF. The variable domain in full, completed from reference TRBV7-2 and TRBJ2-2, reads GAGVSQSPSNKVTEKGKDVELRCDPISGHTALYWYRQSLGQGLEFLIYFQGNSAPDKSGLPSDRFSAERTGGSVSTLTIQRTQQEDSAVYLCASSLLQTTGELFFGEGSRLTVL.

The rearrangement uses TRBV5-1 and TRBJ1-4; D may be TRBD1 (5 bases). V lost 4 bases and J lost 4, with 11 bases in between. This CDR3 has 14 residues. The germline V gene has CDR1 SGHRS and CDR2 YFSETQ. In DNA, the CDR3 is TGCGCCAGCAGCAACCGACAGAATAATGAAAAACTGTTTTTT. Translated: CASSNRQNNEKLFF.

This clonotype occurred a few times. The V and J genes are TRBV5-1 and TRBJ2-7; tentative D call: TRBD1 (7 bases). Deletions cut 0 bases from V and 3 bases from J, with 16 bases between. The germline V gene encodes CDR1 SGHRS and CDR2 YFSETQ. The CDR3 is made up of 16 amino acids. This CDR3 is CASSLGQGGSHYEQYF. DNA for the CDR3: TGCGCCAGCAGCTTGGGGCAGGGGGGATCACACTACGAGCAGTACTTC.

The chain joins TRBV6-5 to TRBJ2-1; weak D call: TRBD1 (5 bases). Trimming took off 0 bases at V and 9 bases at J, with 15 bases between the two ends. Germline CDR1 and CDR2: MNHEY and SVGAGI. CDR3 length: 15 amino acids. This chain's CDR3 is CASSYSLRENLEQFF. The CDR3 DNA reads as TGTGCCAGCAGTTACTCGCTCAGGGAAAACCTTGAGCAGTTCTTC.

The gene calls are TRBV6-1 and TRBJ2-7; 11 nucleotides align to TRBD2. Unmatched junction bases numbered 4, after V lost 3 bases and J lost 3 bases. Germline CDR1 MNHNS, CDR2 SASEGT. The CDR3 totals 15 residues. CDR3 amino acids: CASSDGTSGDYEQYF. The CDR3 DNA sequence: TGTGCCAGCAGTGACGGGACTAGCGGAGACTACGAGCAGTACTTC.

CDR3 residues: CASSIGLHNEQFF. The DNA for the CDR3 is TGTGCCAGTAGTATTGGACTCCACAATGAGCAGTTCTTC. The chain links TRBV19 to TRBJ2-1; possible D gene TRBD2, 5 bases. V gave up 3 bases and J gave up 5 bases, with 8 bases separating them. The CDR3 covers 13 residues. CDR1 is LNHDA and CDR2 is SQIVND in the germline V gene (reference sequence).

This clonotype was recorded a few times. V is TRBV15 and J is TRBJ1-3; 8 bases are shared with TRBD1. Germline V gene lookup returns CDR1 LNHNV and CDR2 YYDKDF (reference sequence). The CDR3 is made up of 14 amino acids. After removal of 9 bases from V and 7 bases from J, the junction contained 11 bases not matched to a gene. The CDR3 loop reads CATKRGQVGNTIYF. Written as DNA, the CDR3 is TGTGCCACGAAGCGGGGACAGGTGGGGAACACCATATATTTT.

This clonotype was counted at least ten times. Germline is not matched at one junction end, which may reflect a read error. The chain joins TRBV27 to TRBJ1-5; D gene unclear. Germline CDR1 is MNHEY and CDR2 is SMNVEV (reference sequence). The CDR3 has 13 residues. The CDR3 DNA reads TGCGCCAGCAGCTTCCAGGGCAATCAGCCCCAGCATTTT. Its translation: CASSFQGNQPQHF.

This clonotype showed up just a few times. The J gene is TRBJ2-7, the V gene TRBV7-9; weak D call: TRBD1 (6 bases). V lost 4 bases, J lost 5 bases, and 12 bases lay in between. The CDR3 totals 13 residues. Germline CDR1 is SEHNR and CDR2 is FQNEAQ (reference sequence). The chain's CDR3 is CASSSQGIHEQYF. The DNA of the CDR3 is TGTGCCAGCAGCTCACAGGGTATCCACGAGCAGTACTTC.

This CDR3 is CASLAGTDYNEQFF. The CDR3, as DNA: TGCGCCAGCCTCGCGGGGACGGACTACAATGAGCAGTTCTTC. The chain uses TRBV5-1 and TRBJ2-1, with D tentatively TRBD2 (6 bases). Between the trimmed V and J ends, which lost 7 bases and 3 bases, there was a span of 14 bases. Germline values: CDR1 SGHRS, CDR2 YFSETQ. This CDR3 is 14 amino acids long.

Here the CDR3 reads CASSFLAGAPRHEQFF. The CDR3 DNA follows: TGTGCCAGCAGTTTTTTAGCGGGAGCCCCTCGGCATGAGCAGTTCTTC. This chain links TRBV27 with TRBJ2-1; 9 bases fit TRBD2. After removal of 3 bases from V and 8 bases from J, the junction contained 11 bases not matched to a gene. In germline, CDR1 is MNHEY, CDR2 SMNVEV (reference sequence). CDR3 length equals 16 residues.

The genes are TRBV5-6 and TRBJ1-1, with D perhaps TRBD1 (5 bases). Germline V CDR1 and CDR2: SGHDT, YYEEEE. The CDR3 sequence is 15 residues long. V gave up 4 bases and J gave up 0 bases, with 13 bases separating them. Here the CDR3 reads CASSLGTRVNTEAFF. The CDR3 DNA follows: TGTGCCAGCAGCCTGGGGACGAGGGTGAACACTGAAGCTTTCTTT.

This clonotype was counted only a few times. This chain connects TRBV20-1 to TRBJ1-2; TRBD1 matches 8 bases. V was pared by 0 bases and J by 7 bases, with 4 bases of the junction left unmatched. The length of the CDR3 is 13 residues. Germline V gene data show CDR1 as DFQATT and CDR2 as SNEGSKA (reference sequence). CDR3 nucleotides: TGCAGTGCTAGAGATCTCAGGGGGCCTGGCTACACCTTC. This encodes CSARDLRGPGYTF.

The genes are TRBV5-5 and TRBJ2-3, with a tentative D call TRBD1 (7 bases). Trimming pared 4 bases from V and 8 bases from J, leaving 14 bases between. The CDR3 is 13 amino acids. The germline gives CDR1 SGHKS, CDR2 YYEKEE (reference sequence). DNA for the CDR3: TGTGCCAGCAGCCGCATCCAGGGGGGTACGCAGTATTTT. Residues: CASSRIQGGTQYF.

The chain uses TRBV2 and TRBJ2-3; 7 positions match TRBD2. J lost 8 bases, V lost 6 bases, and 20 bases had no gene match. Germline values: CDR1 SNHLY, CDR2 FYNNEI. The CDR3 spans 17 residues. The DNA of the CDR3 is TGTGCCAGCAGGGACCCAACGGGAGGCCCCCTAGGCGGTACGCAGTATTTT. Its translation: CASRDPTGGPLGGTQYF.

This clonotype was counted many times. CDR3 amino acids: CASSLGQATNEKLFF. DNA of the CDR3: TGCGCCAGCAGCTTAGGACAAGCAACTAATGAAAAACTGTTTTTT. The rearrangement joins TRBV5-1 to TRBJ1-4; tentative D call: TRBD1 (5 bases). This CDR3 spans 15 amino acids. The V end lost 2 bases, the J end lost 0 bases, and 8 bases lay between the germline ends. The germline V gene encodes CDR1 SGHRS and CDR2 YFSETQ. The full variable domain, rest sourced from reference TRBV5-1 and TRBJ1-4, is KAGVTQTPRYLIKTRGQQVTLSCSPISGHRSVSWYQQTPGQGLQFLFEYFSETQRNKGNFPGRFSGRQFSNSRSEMNVSTLELGDSALYLCASSLGQATNEKLFFGSGTQLSVL.